Listed below are T cell receptor beta chains from one sample, sequenced in a study of regulatory T cells in long-lasting Graves disease. MiXCR was run by TCRdb on the multiplex PCR reads, yielding one entry per CDR3 protein. Here the sample spans 700,000 or so distinct CDR3 sequences, 30% being singletons. The sequencing used peripheral blood mononuclear cells (PBMCs), collected when the disease was refractory, from a patient treated with antithyroid drugs. The receptors stem from a female donor with Graves disease. The CDR3 runs from the conserved cysteine through the conserved F or W. A D gene is named only where the DNA matches it firmly. Expanded clones are given a class, and other clones once, few, many or no size at all.

CDR3 length	V gene	J gene	D gene	clone size	CDR3 protein	CDR3 DNA
13	TRBV6-1	TRBJ1-6	-	-	CASRQTENSPLHF	TGTGCCAGCAGACAGACAGAAAATTCACCCCTCCACTTT
14	TRBV6-9	TRBJ1-1	TRBD1	many	CASSYGQGAAEAFF	TGTGCCAGCAGTTATGGCCAGGGGGCCGCTGAAGCTTTCTTT
16	TRBV5-1	TRBJ2-1	TRBD2	-	CASSLEPGGGYNEQFF	TGCGCCAGCAGCTTGGAGCCGGGAGGGGGCTACAATGAGCAGTTCTTC
17	TRBV27	TRBJ1-5	-	few	CASSPALVLAFGQPQHF	TGTGCCAGCAGTCCGGCTTTGGTGCTGGCGTTTGGTCAGCCCCAGCATTTT
14	TRBV6-6	TRBJ2-7	-	-	CASSYSEPTYEQYF	TGTGCCAGCAGTTACTCGGAGCCTACCTACGAGCAGTACTTC
13	TRBV11-2	TRBJ2-7	TRBD2	few	CASSAASGSEQYF	TGTGCCAGCTCCGCCGCTAGCGGGAGCGAGCAGTACTTC
13	TRBV29-1	TRBJ1-1	-	-	CSGLRIEATEAFF	TGCAGCGGATTGCGGATAGAGGCCACTGAAGCTTTCTTT
13	TRBV2	TRBJ2-7	TRBD1	few	CASSTGGSYEQYF	TGTGCCAGCAGTACAGGGGGCAGCTACGAGCAGTACTTC
14	TRBV7-9	TRBJ1-5	-	few	CASSLGKGDQPQHF	TGTGCCAGCAGCTTAGGCAAGGGGGATCAGCCCCAGCATTTT
14	TRBV19	TRBJ2-5	TRBD2	-	CASSNVGGRETQYF	TGTGCCAGTAGTAACGTGGGAGGGCGGGAGACCCAGTACTTC
13	TRBV3-1	TRBJ1-1	-	-	CASSQGGHTEAFF	TGTGCCAGCAGCCAGGGAGGGCACACTGAAGCTTTCTTT
17	TRBV7-9	TRBJ1-5	TRBD1	once	CASSSGGGRGSNQPQHF	TGTGCCAGCAGCTCAGGGGGGGGCCGCGGGAGCAATCAGCCCCAGCATTTT
15	TRBV7-9	TRBJ1-4	TRBD1	few	CASSPGQGISEKLFF	TGTGCCAGCAGCCCTGGACAGGGGATATCTGAAAAACTGTTTTTT
11	TRBV3-1	TRBJ1-1	-	many	CASSQSSTAFF	TGTGCCAGCAGCCAATCATCTACAGCTTTCTTT
16	TRBV15	TRBJ1-5	TRBD1	-	CATSIGTGNFNQPQHF	TGTGCCACCAGCATTGGGACAGGGAACTTCAATCAGCCCCAGCATTTT
16	TRBV7-9	TRBJ2-2	-	-	CASSSSDIANTGELFF	TGTGCCAGCAGCTCGTCGGACATCGCGAACACCGGGGAGCTGTTTTTT